This is a list of T cell receptor beta chains from one sample in a study of vaccination and CD4 T cells after COVID-19. TCRdb called the PCR reads again in MiXCR, with one record for every CDR3 protein. Of 8,000 or so distinct CDR3 sequences detected, around 59% appear once; the ten largest clones hold 35% to 55%. These receptors' targets are unknown. The sequenced sample consisted of CD4+ T cells from blood, cultured in vitro. These receptors all stem from a human donor who had recovered from COVID-19. CDR3s include the opening cysteine and the closing phenylalanine or tryptophan. A D gene is named only where the DNA matches it firmly. Clone size is shown for a subset of rows, as once, few, many or a class of expanded clone.

J | D | V | size | DNA | CDR3
TRBJ2-3 | TRBD2 | TRBV4-3 | medium-sized | TGCGCCAGCAGCTATACTAGCGGGGGGGTCAGGGATACGCAGTATTTT | CASSYTSGGVRDTQYF
TRBJ2-2 | . | TRBV21-1 | . | TGTGCCAGCAGCTCTGACCCCCCTGAGGGGGAGCTGTTTTTT | CASSSDPPEGELFF
TRBJ1-2 | . | TRBV6-5 | . | TGTGCCAGCAGTTACGGGGGCAGGGCTAACTATGGCTACACCTTC | CASSYGGRANYGYTF
TRBJ1-1 | . | TRBV20-1 | . | TGCAGTGCTAGAGGAGAGACCACTGAAGCTTTCTTT | CSARGETTEAFF
TRBJ1-5 | . | TRBV20-1 | . | TGCAGTGCCCTGATGGGGGCCTCCAATCAGCCCCAGCATTTT | CSALMGASNQPQHF
TRBJ1-1 | TRBD1 | TRBV5-1 | . | TGCGCCAGCAGACCGGGACAGGGGGTGAACACTGAAGCTTTCTTT | CASRPGQGVNTEAFF
TRBJ1-2 | TRBD1 | TRBV30 | few | TGTGCCTGGAGCCGGGACAGACCCTATGGCTACACCTTC | CAWSRDRPYGYTF
TRBJ1-2 | TRBD1 | TRBV4-1 | few | TGCGCCAGCAGCCCGGGGGACAGGGGCTTTGGCTATGGCTACACCTTC | CASSPGDRGFGYGYTF
TRBJ2-1 | TRBD1 | TRBV2 | . | TGTGCCAGCAGTTTCGGGAAAGGGTGGGACAGGGGGGTTTCTTATGAGCAGTTCTTC | CASSFGKGWDRGVSYEQFF
TRBJ2-1 | TRBD1 | TRBV6-2/TRBV6-3 | once | TGTGCCAGCAGTTACTCAGGACAGGGGGTGGGTAATGAGCAGTTCTTC | CASSYSGQGVGNEQFF
TRBJ1-5 | TRBD1 | TRBV18 | . | TGTGCCAGCTCCCTCGGGACAGGCGAGCATCAGCCCCAGCATTTT | CASSLGTGEHQPQHF
TRBJ2-7 | . | TRBV5-4 | . | TGTGCCAGCAGCGAGGACAGTGGCTCCTACGAGCAGTACTTC | CASSEDSGSYEQYF
TRBJ1-3 | . | TRBV7-2 | . | TGTGCCAGCAGCTTAGATTCGGCAGCAGGAAACACCATATATTTT | CASSLDSAAGNTIYF
TRBJ1-3 | . | TRBV11-2 | . | TGTGCCAGCAGCCCAGGGGAGGCAAATGGAAACACCATATATTTT | CASSPGEANGNTIYF
TRBJ1-2 | TRBD1 | TRBV9 | few | TGTGCCAGCAGCGTAGTAGAGGGGACAGTTGCTAACTATGGCTACACCTTC | CASSVVEGTVANYGYTF
TRBJ2-2 | . | TRBV2 | . | TGTGCCAGCAGTGAACAGGGTCTGGTTACCGGGGAGCTGTTTTTT | CASSEQGLVTGELFF
TRBJ2-5 | . | TRBV15 | . | TGTGCCACTCAGGGAGTGATAGAGACCCAGTACTTC | CATQGVIETQYF
TRBJ2-3 | TRBD2 | TRBV6-2/TRBV6-3 | . | TGTGCCAGCAGTCCCCGACTGGGACTAGCGGGGTACACAGATACGCAGTATTTT | CASSPRLGLAGYTDTQYF
TRBJ1-2 | . | TRBV7-9 | . | TGTGCCAGCAGCTTAGAGGAAGGCAGGGCGAGTGGCTACACCTTC | CASSLEEGRASGYTF
TRBJ2-1 | TRBD2 | TRBV6-1 | . | TGTGCCAGCACCCGACTAGCGGGGGGCCCAAGCTCCTACAATGAGCAGTTCTTC | CASTRLAGGPSSYNEQFF
TRBJ2-7 | TRBD1 | TRBV7-2 | . | TGTGCCAGCAGGAAAAGGGACAGGGGCTTGAGGGAGCAGTACTTC | CASRKRDRGLREQYF
TRBJ1-4 | . | TRBV6-1 | . | TGTGCCAGCCGTCTGAGGTCTAATGAAAAACTGTTTTTT | CASRLRSNEKLFF
TRBJ2-2 | TRBD1 | TRBV2 | . | TGTGCCAGCAGGACAGGGGCCTACTCCGGGGAGCTGTTTTTT | CASRTGAYSGELFF
TRBJ2-6 | . | TRBV11-3 | . | TGTGCCAGCAGCTCCAACCGACCCTCTGGGGCCAACGTCCTGACTTTC | CASSSNRPSGANVLTF
TRBJ1-4 | . | TRBV7-8 | few | TGTGCCAGCAGCTTTAATGAAAAACTGTTTTTT | CASSFNEKLFF
TRBJ1-2 | . | TRBV19 | . | TGTGCCAGTAGCTTCCTACAGGGAAGCAGTCGCTACACCTTC | CASSFLQGSSRYTF
TRBJ1-2 | TRBD1 | TRBV6-2/TRBV6-3 | . | TGTGCCAGCAGGACGAGGGACAGGGGCTATGGCTACACCTTC | CASRTRDRGYGYTF
TRBJ2-7 | TRBD2 | TRBV11-2 | few | TGTGCCAGCAGCTCCTTAGCGGGACTCCCCGAGCAGTACTTC | CASSSLAGLPEQYF
TRBJ2-1 | . | TRBV29-1 | few | TGCAGCGGTGGGGGGGCTAGCGGCAATGAGCAGTTCTTC | CSGGGASGNEQFF
TRBJ2-2 | . | TRBV19 | . | TGTGCCAGTAGTATACAGGGTGTTAGCACCGGGGAGCTGTTTTTT | CASSIQGVSTGELFF
TRBJ1-2 | . | TRBV19 | . | TGTGCCAGTAGTACCGGGCTGCCTGGCTATGGCTACACCTTC | CASSTGLPGYGYTF
TRBJ2-1 | . | TRBV12-3/TRBV12-4 | . | TGTGCCAGCACCCGGGGCTACAATGAGCAGTTCTTC | CASTRGYNEQFF
TRBJ1-2 | TRBD1 | TRBV20-1 | few | TGCAGTGCCCAAAGAGAGGACAGGATACATGGCTACACCTTC | CSAQREDRIHGYTF
TRBJ1-2 | . | TRBV11-2 | . | TGTGCCAGCAGCTCCCCTCGGGTCCCTCTCTTAGGCTACACCTTC | CASSSPRVPLLGYTF
TRBJ1-2 | . | TRBV29-1 | . | TGCAGCGTTGCTGGGTCAGGGAAGTACTATGGCTACACCTTC | CSVAGSGKYYGYTF
TRBJ2-3 | . | TRBV24-1 | . | TGTGCCACCAGTGACTCCTCTCCATCACTAGGGGATACGCAGTATTTT | CATSDSSPSLGDTQYF
TRBJ2-3 | TRBD2 | TRBV3-1 | . | TGTGCCAGCAGCCAAGTCGTAGCGGGGGGCGGAGATACGCAGTATTTT | CASSQVVAGGGDTQYF
TRBJ2-3 | . | TRBV5-1 | . | TGCGCCAGCAGCTTGGCAGGGTTGTCTGTAGACACGCAGTATTTT | CASSLAGLSVDTQYF
TRBJ1-2 | TRBD1 | TRBV19 | few | TGTGCCAGTAGTATTGAGGGGACAGGGCACTATGGCTACACCTTC | CASSIEGTGHYGYTF
TRBJ1-1 | . | TRBV5-4 | . | TGTGCCAGCAGCTGGGGACTCCTGAACACTGAAGCTTTCTTT | CASSWGLLNTEAFF
TRBJ1-2 | . | TRBV11-2 | . | TGTGCCAGCAGCCTCGACAGGACCGGGGGCTACACCTTC | CASSLDRTGGYTF
TRBJ1-6 | . | TRBV6-2/TRBV6-3 | once | TGTGCCAGCAGCGAACAGGGCGGCCTAAATTCACCCCTCCACTTT | CASSEQGGLNSPLHF
TRBJ1-5 | . | TRBV2 | few | TGTGCCAGCAGTCAGGGAAGGACTCAGCCCCAGCATTTT | CASSQGRTQPQHF
TRBJ1-2 | . | TRBV9 | . | TGTGCCATCCCCCGGGGGCACGAGGATGGCTACACCTTC | CAIPRGHEDGYTF
TRBJ1-2 | . | TRBV27 | few | TGTGCCAGCAGTTTATCTGGGAACTATGGCTACACCTTC | CASSLSGNYGYTF
TRBJ1-2 | . | TRBV7-9 | . | TGTGCCAGCGTTGGACTGTGGAGCTATGGCTACACCTTC | CASVGLWSYGYTF
TRBJ1-5 | . | TRBV19 | once | TGTGCCACCCAAAACCGGGACGGGAATAGCAATCAGCCCCAGCATTTT | CATQNRDGNSNQPQHF
TRBJ1-2 | TRBD1 | TRBV5-4 | . | TGTGCCAGCAGCCCGAAACAGGGGTCCCTCAACTATGGCTACACCTTC | CASSPKQGSLNYGYTF
TRBJ1-5 | TRBD1 | TRBV2 | . | TGTGCCAGCAGTGAAGGGCAGGGGGGTCAGCCCCAGCATTTT | CASSEGQGGQPQHF
TRBJ2-3 | . | TRBV27 | few | TGTGCCAGCAGTTTTATAAGGATTGGGGCAGATACGCAGTATTTT | CASSFIRIGADTQYF